The present T cell receptor (beta chain) was sequenced within a study of T cells in Graves' hyperthyroidism and ophthalmopathy. General study points: Stable hyperthyroidism and ophthalmopathy were separated using 13 V-J signatures.

Amplified TCR beta CDR3 regions came from RNA transcripts. Primed by the HTBI set, a first-round RT-PCR was run on the TCR CDR3. MiXCR, run by TCRdb on the multiplex PCR reads, gives a single entry per CDR3 protein. This table holds under 450,000 distinct CDR3 sequences, roughly 13% found once. This CDR3 is 14 amino acids long. V was clipped by 5 bases and J by 2 bases; unmatched bases: 4. Germline V gene lookup returns CDR1 MNHEY and CDR2 SMNVEV (reference sequence). Investigators excluded patients with uncontrolled infection, other autoimmune disease, pregnancy or lactation. This clonotype occurred many times. The antigen is undetermined.

The rearrangement uses TRBV27 and TRBJ1-2; 8 positions agree with TRBD1. The source material was blood. This receptor was identified in a man between 25 and 39 years old with Graves' hyperthyroidism that later progressed to Graves' ophthalmopathy. The CDR3, as DNA: TGTGCCAGCAGTGGTCGGACAGGGAACTATGGCTACACCTTC. It encodes CASSGRTGNYGYTF.